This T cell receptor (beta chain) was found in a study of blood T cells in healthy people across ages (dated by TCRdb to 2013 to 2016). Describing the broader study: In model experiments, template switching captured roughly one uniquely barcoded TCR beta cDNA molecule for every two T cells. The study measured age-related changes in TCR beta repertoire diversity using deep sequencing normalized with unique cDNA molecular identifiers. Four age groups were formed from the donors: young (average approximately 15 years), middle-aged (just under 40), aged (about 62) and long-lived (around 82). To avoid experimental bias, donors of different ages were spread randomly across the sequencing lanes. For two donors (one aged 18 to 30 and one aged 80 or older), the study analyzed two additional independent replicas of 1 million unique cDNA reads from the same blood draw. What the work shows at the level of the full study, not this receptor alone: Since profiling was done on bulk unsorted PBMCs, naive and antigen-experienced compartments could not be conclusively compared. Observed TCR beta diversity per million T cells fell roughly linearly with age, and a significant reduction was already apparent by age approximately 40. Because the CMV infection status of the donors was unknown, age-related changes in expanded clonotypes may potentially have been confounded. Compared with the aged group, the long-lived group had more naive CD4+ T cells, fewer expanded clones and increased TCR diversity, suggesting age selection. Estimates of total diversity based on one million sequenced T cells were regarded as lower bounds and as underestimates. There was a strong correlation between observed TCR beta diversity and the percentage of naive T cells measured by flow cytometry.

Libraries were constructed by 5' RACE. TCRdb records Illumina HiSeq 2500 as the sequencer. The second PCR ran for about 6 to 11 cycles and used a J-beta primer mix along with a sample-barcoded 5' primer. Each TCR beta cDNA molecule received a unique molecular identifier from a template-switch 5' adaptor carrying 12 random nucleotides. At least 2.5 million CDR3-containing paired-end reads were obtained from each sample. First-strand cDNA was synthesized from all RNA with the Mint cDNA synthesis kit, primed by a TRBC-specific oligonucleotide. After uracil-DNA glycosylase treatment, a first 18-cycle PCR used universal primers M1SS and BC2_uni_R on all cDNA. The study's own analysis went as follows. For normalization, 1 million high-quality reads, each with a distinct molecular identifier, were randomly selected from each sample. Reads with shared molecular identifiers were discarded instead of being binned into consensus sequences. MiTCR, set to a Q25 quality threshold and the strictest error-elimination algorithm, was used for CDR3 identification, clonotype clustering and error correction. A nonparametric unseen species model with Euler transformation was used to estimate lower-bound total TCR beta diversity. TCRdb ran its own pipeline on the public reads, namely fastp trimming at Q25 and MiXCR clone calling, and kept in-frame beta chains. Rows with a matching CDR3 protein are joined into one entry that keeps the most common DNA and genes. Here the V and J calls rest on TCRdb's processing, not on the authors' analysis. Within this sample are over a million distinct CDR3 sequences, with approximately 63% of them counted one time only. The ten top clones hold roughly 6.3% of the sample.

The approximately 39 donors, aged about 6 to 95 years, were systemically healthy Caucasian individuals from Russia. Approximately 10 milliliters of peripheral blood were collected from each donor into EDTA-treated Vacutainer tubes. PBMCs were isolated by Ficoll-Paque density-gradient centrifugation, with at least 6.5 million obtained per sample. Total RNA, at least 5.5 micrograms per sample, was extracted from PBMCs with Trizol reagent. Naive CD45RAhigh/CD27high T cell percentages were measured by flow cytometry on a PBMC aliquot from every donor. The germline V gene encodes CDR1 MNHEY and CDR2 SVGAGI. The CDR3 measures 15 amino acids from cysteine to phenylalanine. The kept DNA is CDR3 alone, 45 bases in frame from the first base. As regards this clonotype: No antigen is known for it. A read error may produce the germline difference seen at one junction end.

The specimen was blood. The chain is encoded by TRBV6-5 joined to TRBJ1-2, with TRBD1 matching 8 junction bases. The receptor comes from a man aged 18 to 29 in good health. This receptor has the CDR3 CASSYIQGDSYGHTF. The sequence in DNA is TGTGCCAGCAGTTATATACAGGGGGATAGCTATGGCCACACCTTC.